This paragraph reports one TCR beta chain. The target antigen is unknown. The sample belongs to a study of T cells in Graves' hyperthyroidism and ophthalmopathy. Findings and limits, study-wide: Patients with ophthalmopathy were separated from those with stable hyperthyroidism by a 13 V-J model.

TCR beta CDR3 region amplification was performed from RNA transcripts. During a first-round RT-PCR of the TCR CDR3, the HTBI primer set was used. TCRdb used MiXCR to reprocess the multiplex PCR reads, holding one entry per CDR3 protein. The sample shows under 750,000 distinct CDR3 sequences, roughly a sixth of them seen only once. V was clipped by 3 bases and J by 6 bases, with 15 bases between them. The CDR3 is 14 residues long. The germline V gene encodes CDR1 SGHRS and CDR2 YFSETQ. This receptor was taken from a woman between 45 and 65 years old with Graves' hyperthyroidism that later progressed to Graves' ophthalmopathy. Sequenced input: blood. This chain joins TRBV5-1 and TRBJ1-1; unclear D gene. The CDR3 is CASSSPFFGSEAFF. DNA of the CDR3: TGCGCCAGCAGCTCCCCTTTTTTTGGCTCTGAAGCTTTCTTT.